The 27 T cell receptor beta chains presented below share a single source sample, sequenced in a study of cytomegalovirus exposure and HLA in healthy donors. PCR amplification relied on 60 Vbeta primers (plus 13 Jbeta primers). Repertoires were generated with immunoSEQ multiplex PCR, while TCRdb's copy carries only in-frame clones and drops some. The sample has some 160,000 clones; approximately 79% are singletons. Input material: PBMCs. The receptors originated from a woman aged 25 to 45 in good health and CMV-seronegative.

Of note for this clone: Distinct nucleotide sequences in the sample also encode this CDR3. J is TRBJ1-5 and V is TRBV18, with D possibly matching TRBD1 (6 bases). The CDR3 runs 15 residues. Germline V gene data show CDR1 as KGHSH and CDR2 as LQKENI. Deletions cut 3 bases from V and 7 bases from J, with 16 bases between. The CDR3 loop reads CASSPKVGAGQPQHF. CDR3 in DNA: TGTGCCAGCTCACCGAAGGTGGGGGCCGGGCAGCCCCAGCATTTT.

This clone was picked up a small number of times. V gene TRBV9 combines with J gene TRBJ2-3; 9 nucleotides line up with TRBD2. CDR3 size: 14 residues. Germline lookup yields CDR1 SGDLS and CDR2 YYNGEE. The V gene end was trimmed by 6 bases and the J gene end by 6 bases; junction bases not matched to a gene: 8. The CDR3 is CASTSSGAGDTQYF. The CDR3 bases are TGTGCCAGCACGTCTAGCGGGGCTGGGGATACGCAGTATTTT.

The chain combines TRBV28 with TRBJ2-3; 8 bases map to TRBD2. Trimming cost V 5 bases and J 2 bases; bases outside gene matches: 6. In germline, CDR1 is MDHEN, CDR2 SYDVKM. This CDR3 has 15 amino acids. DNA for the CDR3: TGTGCCAGCAGTCACAGCGGGGGAGTCACAGATACGCAGTATTTT. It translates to CASSHSGGVTDTQYF.

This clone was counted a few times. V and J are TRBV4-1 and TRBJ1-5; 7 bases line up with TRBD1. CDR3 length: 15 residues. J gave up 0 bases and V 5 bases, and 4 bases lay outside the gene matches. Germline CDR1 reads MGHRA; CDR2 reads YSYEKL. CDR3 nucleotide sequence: TGCGCCAGCAGCACGACAGGGAATAGCAATCAGCCCCAGCATTTT. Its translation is CASSTTGNSNQPQHF.

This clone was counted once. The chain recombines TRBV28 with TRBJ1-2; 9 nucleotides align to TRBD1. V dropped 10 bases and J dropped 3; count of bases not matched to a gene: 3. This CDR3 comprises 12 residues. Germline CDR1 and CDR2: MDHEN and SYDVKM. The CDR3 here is CATRDRDYGYTF. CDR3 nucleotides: TGTGCCACCCGGGACAGGGACTATGGCTACACCTTC.

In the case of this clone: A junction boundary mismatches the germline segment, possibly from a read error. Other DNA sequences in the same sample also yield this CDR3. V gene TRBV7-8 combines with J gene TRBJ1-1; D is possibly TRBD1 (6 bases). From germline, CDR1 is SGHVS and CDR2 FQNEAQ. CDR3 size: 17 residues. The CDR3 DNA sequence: TGTGCCAGCAGCCTAGCGTTAGTGATCGGGGGGCACACTGAAGCTTTCTTT. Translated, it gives CASSLALVIGGHTEAFF.

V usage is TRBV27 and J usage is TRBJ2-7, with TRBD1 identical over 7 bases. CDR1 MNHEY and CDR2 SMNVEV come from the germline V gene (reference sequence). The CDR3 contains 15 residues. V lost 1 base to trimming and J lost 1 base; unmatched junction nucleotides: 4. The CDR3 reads CASSLYGTESYEQYF. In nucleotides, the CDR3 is TGTGCCAGCAGTTTATACGGGACAGAGTCCTACGAGCAGTACTTC.

The CDR3 here is CAISDMTGVEQYF. CDR3 bases: TGTGCCATCAGTGACATGACAGGGGTGGAGCAGTACTTC. The V and J genes are TRBV10-3 and TRBJ2-7, with 8 positions matching TRBD1. The CDR3 has 13 residues. V lost 3 bases and J lost 7; bases outside the gene matches: 5. The germline V gene has CDR1 ENHRY and CDR2 SYGVKD.

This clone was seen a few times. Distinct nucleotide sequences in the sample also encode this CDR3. The CDR3 reads CASRSSGNTIYF. The CDR3 DNA is TGTGCCAGCCGGAGCTCTGGAAACACCATATATTTT. V usage is TRBV6-6 and J usage is TRBJ1-3; D remains ambiguous. CDR3 length: 12 amino acids. The germline V gene encodes CDR1 MNHNY and CDR2 SVGAGI (reference sequence). V lost 8 bases to trimming and J lost 0 bases, with 5 bases between them.

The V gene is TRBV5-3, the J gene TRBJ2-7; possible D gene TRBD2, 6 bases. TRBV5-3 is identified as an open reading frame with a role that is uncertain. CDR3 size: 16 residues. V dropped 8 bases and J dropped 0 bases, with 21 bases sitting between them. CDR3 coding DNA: TGTGCCAGCACCCTTCTCGGGACTTCAAGCTCCTACGAGCAGTACTTC. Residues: CASTLLGTSSSYEQYF.

The CDR3 region is CASSLGLAGNEQFF. Here the CDR3 DNA reads TGTGCCAGCAGCTTAGGGCTAGCGGGCAATGAGCAGTTCTTC. The rearrangement uses TRBV13 and TRBJ2-1; 8 nucleotides agree with TRBD2. CDR3 length: 14 residues. Per germline, CDR1 PRHDT and CDR2 FYEKMQ (reference sequence). The ends lost 0 bases at V and 6 bases at J; junction bases unmatched: 1. Based on the CDR3 plus reference TRBV13 and TRBJ2-1, the full variable domain is AAGVIQSPRHLIKEKRETATLKCYPIPRHDTVYWYQQGPGQDPQFLISFYEKMQSDKGSIPDRFSAQQFSDYHSELNMSSLELGDSALYFCASSLGLAGNEQFFGPGTRLTVL.

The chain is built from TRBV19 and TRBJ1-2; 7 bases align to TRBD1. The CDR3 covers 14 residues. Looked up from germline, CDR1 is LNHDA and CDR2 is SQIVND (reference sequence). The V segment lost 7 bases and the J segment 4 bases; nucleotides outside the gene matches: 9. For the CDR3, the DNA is TGTGCCAGTACAGACAGGGCCGTCGTCTATGGCTACACCTTC. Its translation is CASTDRAVVYGYTF.

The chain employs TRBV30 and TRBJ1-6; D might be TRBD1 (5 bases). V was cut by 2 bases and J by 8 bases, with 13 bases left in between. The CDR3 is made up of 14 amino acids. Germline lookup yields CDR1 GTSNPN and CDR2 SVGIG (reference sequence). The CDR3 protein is CAWSLVGGDSPLHF. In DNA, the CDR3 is TGTGCCTGGAGTTTAGTCGGGGGTGATTCACCCCTCCACTTT.

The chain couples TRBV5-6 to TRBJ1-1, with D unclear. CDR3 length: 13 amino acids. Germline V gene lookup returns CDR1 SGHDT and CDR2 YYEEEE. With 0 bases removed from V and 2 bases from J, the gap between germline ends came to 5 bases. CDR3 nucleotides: TGTGCCAGCAGCTTGGCCAGTAACACTGAAGCTTTCTTT. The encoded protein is CASSLASNTEAFF.

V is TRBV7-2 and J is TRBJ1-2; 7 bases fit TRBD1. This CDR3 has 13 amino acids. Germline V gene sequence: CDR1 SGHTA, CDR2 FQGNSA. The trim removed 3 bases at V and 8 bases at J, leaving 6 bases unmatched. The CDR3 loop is CASSFDRDEGYTF. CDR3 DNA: TGTGCCAGCAGCTTCGACAGGGACGAAGGCTACACCTTC.

The CDR3, as DNA: TGTGCCAGCAGTACAATTGGGGACAGGATGAACACTGAAGCTTTCTTT. Its translation: CASSTIGDRMNTEAFF. The rearrangement joins TRBV2 to TRBJ1-1; TRBD1 agrees at 8 bases. Germline V gene lookup returns CDR1 SNHLY and CDR2 FYNNEI. CDR3 size: 16 residues. Trimming at V came to 5 bases and at J to 0 bases, leaving 8 bases not matched to a gene.

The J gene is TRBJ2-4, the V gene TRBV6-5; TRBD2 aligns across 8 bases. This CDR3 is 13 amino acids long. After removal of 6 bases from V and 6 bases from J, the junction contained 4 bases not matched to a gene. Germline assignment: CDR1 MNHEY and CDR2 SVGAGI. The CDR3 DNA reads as TGTGCCAGCAGGTCGGGGGGGACAAACATTCAGTACTTC. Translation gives CASRSGGTNIQYF.

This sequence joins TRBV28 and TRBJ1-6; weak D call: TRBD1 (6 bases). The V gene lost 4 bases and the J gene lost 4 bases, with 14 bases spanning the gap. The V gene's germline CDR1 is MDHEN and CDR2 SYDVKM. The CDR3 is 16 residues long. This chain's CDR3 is CASSSSQGIYNSPLHF. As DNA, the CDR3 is TGTGCCAGCAGTTCCTCTCAGGGGATATATAATTCACCCCTCCACTTT.

The CDR3 is CASSFAGHGYTF. As DNA, the CDR3 is TGTGCCAGCAGCTTTGCGGGGCATGGCTACACCTTC. The rearrangement links TRBV7-9 to TRBJ1-2; D perhaps matches TRBD1 (5 bases). The V gene's germline CDR1 is SEHNR and CDR2 FQNEAQ (reference sequence). Deletions cut 3 bases from V and 6 bases from J, with 8 bases between. The CDR3 is made up of 12 amino acids.

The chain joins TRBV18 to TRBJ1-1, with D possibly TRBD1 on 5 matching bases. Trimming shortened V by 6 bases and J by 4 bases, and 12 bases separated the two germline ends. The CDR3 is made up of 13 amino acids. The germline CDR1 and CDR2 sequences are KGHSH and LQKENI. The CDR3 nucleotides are TGTGCCAGCTCCGACAGTACGAGCACTGAAGCTTTCTTT. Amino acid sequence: CASSDSTSTEAFF.

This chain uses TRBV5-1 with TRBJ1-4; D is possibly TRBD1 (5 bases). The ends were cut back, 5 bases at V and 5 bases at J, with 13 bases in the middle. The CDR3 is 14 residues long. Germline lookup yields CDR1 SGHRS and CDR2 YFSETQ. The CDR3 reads CASRKGPQNEKLFF. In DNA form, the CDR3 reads TGCGCCAGCAGAAAGGGGCCCCAAAATGAAAAACTGTTTTTT.

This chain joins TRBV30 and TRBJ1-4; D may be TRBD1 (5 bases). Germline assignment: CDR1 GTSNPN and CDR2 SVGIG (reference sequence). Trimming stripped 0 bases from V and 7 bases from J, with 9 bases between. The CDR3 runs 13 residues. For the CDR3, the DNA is TGTGCCTGGAGTGTTCGGGGGACTGAAAAACTGTTTTTT. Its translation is CAWSVRGTEKLFF.

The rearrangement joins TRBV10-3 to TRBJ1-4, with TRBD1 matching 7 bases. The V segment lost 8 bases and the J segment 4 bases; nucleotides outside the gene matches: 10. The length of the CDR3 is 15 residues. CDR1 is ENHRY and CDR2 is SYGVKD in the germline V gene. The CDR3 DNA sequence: TGTGCCATCCACGACCGGGACAGACTTAATGAAAAACTGTTTTTT. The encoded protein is CAIHDRDRLNEKLFF.

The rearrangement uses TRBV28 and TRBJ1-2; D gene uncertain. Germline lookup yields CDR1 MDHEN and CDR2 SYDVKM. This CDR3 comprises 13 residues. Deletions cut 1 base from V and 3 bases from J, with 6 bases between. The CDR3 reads CASSLLADYGYTF. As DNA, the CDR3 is TGTGCCAGCAGTTTATTGGCAGACTATGGCTACACCTTC.

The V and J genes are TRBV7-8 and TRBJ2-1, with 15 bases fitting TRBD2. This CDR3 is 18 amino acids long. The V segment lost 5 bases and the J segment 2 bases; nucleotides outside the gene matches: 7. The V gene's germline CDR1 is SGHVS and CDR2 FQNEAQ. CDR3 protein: CASSQGLAGGLAYNEQFF. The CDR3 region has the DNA TGTGCCAGCAGCCAGGGACTAGCGGGGGGTCTTGCCTACAATGAGCAGTTCTTC.

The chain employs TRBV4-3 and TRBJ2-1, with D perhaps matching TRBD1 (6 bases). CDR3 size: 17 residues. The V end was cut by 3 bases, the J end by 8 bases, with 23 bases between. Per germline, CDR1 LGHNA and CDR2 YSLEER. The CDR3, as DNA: TGCGCCAGCAGCCAGGATCCAAGTAGAACAGGGAACGATGAGCAGTTCTTC. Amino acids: CASSQDPSRTGNDEQFF.

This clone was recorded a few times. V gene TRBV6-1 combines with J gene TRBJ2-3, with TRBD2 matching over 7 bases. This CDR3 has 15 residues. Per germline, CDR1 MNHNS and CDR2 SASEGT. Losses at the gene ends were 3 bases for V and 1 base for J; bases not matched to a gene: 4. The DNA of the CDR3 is TGTGCCAGCAGTGATGATCTAGCGGGCACAGATACGCAGTATTTT. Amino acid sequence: CASSDDLAGTDTQYF.